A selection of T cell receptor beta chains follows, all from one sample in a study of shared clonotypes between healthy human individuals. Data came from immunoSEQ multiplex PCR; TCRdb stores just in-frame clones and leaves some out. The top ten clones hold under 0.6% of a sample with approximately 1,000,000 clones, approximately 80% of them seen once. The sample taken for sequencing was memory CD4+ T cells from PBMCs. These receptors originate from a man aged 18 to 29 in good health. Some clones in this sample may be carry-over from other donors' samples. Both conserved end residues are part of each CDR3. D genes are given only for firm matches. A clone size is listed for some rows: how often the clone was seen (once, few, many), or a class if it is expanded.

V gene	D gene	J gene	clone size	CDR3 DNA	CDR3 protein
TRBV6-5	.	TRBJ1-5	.	TGTGCCAGCAGTTACGGGTCGGGGCAGCCCCAGCATTTT	CASSYGSGQPQHF
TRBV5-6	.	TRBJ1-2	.	TGTGCCAGCAGCACCGGGGACAATTATGGCTACACCTTC	CASSTGDNYGYTF
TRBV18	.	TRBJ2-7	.	TGTGCCAGCTCTCGTGCTATTGGGGGGGCCTCCTACGAGCAGTACTTC	CASSRAIGGASYEQYF
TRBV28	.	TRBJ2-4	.	TGTGCCAGCAACTTACGGTCACCGACCCTAGCCAAAAACATTCAGTACTTC	CASNLRSPTLAKNIQYF
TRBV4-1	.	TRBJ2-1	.	TGCGCCAGCAGCCGCGGCGATGAGCAGTTCTTC	CASSRGDEQFF
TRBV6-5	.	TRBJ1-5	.	TGTGCCAGCAGTTACTCGAGGGCTGGGCAGCCCCAGCATTTT	CASSYSRAGQPQHF
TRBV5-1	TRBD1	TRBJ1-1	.	TGCGCCAGCAGCTTGGACGGGACAGGAATGAACACTGAAGCTTTCTTT	CASSLDGTGMNTEAFF
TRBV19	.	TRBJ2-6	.	TGTGCCAGTAGTGTCGGGGGCTCTGGGGCCAACGTCCTGACTTTC	CASSVGGSGANVLTF
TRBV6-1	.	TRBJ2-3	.	TGTGCCAGCAGTGATGGTGGCGGCCCAGATACGCAGTATTTT	CASSDGGGPDTQYF
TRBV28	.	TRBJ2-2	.	TGTGCCAGCAGTTTGTATACCGGGGAGCTGTTTTTT	CASSLYTGELFF
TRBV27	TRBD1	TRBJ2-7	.	TGTGCCAGCAGTAGAAAACCATCGGGACAGGGATACGAGCAGTACTTC	CASSRKPSGQGYEQYF
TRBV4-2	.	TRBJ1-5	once	TGTGCCAGCAGCCAAGATCTTGGGGCAGTCGGTCAGCCCCAGCATTTT	CASSQDLGAVGQPQHF
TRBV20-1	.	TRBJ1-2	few	TGCAGTGCTAGCCGTGGGGAGGGCTACACCTTC	CSASRGEGYTF
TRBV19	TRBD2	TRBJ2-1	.	TGTGCCAGTAGATCTGGGACTAGCGGGAACAATGAGCAGTTCTTC	CASRSGTSGNNEQFF
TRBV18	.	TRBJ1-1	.	TGTGCCAGCTCACCACCGAGGGGCGGGTTGAACACTGAAGCTTTCTTT	CASSPPRGGLNTEAFF
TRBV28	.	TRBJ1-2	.	TGTGCCATCCACACACCAAACTATGGCTACACCTTC	CAIHTPNYGYTF
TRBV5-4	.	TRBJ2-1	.	TGTGCCAGCAGCTTGGTTGGTTTCAGGGTTGGGGATGAGCAGTTCTTC	CASSLVGFRVGDEQFF
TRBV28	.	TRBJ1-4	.	TGTGCCAGCAGTTTATGGGACACCCAAAAACTGTTTTTT	CASSLWDTQKLFF
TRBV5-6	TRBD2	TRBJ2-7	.	TGTGCCAGCAGCCCGCCACTAGCGGGAGGGCCCTACGAGCAGTACTTC	CASSPPLAGGPYEQYF
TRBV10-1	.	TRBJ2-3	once	TGCGCCAGCAGTGCCTCCGGGGATACGCAGTATTTT	CASSASGDTQYF
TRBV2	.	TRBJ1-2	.	TGTGCCAGCAGTCGACAGGCAATCAACTATGGCTACACCTTC	CASSRQAINYGYTF
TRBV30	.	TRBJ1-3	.	TGTGCCTGGGGCAGCTCTGGAAACACCATATATTTT	CAWGSSGNTIYF
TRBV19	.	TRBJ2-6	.	TGTGCCAGTAATCCCCTGGCGGAGGGGGCCAACGTCCTGACTTTC	CASNPLAEGANVLTF
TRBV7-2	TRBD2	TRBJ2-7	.	TGTGCCAGCAGTTCAGACTGGACTAGCGGGAACTACGAGCAGTACTTC	CASSSDWTSGNYEQYF
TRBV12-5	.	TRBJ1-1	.	TGTGCTAGTGGTTTGTCGGGGGGAATCACTGAAGCTTTCTTT	CASGLSGGITEAFF
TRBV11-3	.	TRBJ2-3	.	TGTGCCAGCAGCTTCCAGGGGGGTGTCGAAGATACGCAGTATTTT	CASSFQGGVEDTQYF
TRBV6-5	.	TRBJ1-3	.	TGTGCCAGCAGTTACTCGCCATGGGGCGAAGGAAACACCATATATTTT	CASSYSPWGEGNTIYF
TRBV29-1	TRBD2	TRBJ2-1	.	TGCAGCGTTGCCGGGGGGGTAGTATACAATGAGCAGTTCTTC	CSVAGGVVYNEQFF
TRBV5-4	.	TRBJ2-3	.	TGTGCCAGCAGCTTCTCGGGTTCACAAGATACGCAGTATTTT	CASSFSGSQDTQYF
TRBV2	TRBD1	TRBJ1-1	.	TGTGCCAGCACTAATACGGGACAGGGGAACACTGAAGCTTTCTTT	CASTNTGQGNTEAFF
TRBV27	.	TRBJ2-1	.	TGTGCCAGCAGCAGGACCTACAATGAGCAGTTCTTC	CASSRTYNEQFF
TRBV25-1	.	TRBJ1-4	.	TGTGCCAGCACAGGGGTCGAAAAACTGTTTTTT	CASTGVEKLFF
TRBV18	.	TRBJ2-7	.	TGTGCCAGCTCACCACCGGGGGGGCAGGGGAGGCCAGAGCAGTACTTC	CASSPPGGQGRPEQYF
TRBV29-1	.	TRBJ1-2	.	TGCAGCGCTCGGGATGCCGGCTATTATGGCTACACCTTC	CSARDAGYYGYTF
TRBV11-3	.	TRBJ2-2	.	TGTGCCAGCAGCTTAGACGACCCGACCGGGGAGCTGTTTTTT	CASSLDDPTGELFF
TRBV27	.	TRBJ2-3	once	TGTGCCAGCAGTCCCCCATTGAGGATCGGAGATACGCAGTATTTT	CASSPPLRIGDTQYF
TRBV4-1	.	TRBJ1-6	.	TGCGCCAGCAGCCGGTCCCCGGACAGCCGATATTCACCCCTCCACTTT	CASSRSPDSRYSPLHF
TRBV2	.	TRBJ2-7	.	TGTGCCAGCAGCTGGGACTTACTAACCTACGAGCAGTACTTC	CASSWDLLTYEQYF
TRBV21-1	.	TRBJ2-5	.	TGTGCCAGCAGCAAAGTGGGGGCGGCTCTACAAGAGACCCAGTACTTC	CASSKVGAALQETQYF
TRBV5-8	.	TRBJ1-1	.	TGTGCCAGCAGCTCGGGGATCTCTGGTGACACTGAAGCTTTCTTT	CASSSGISGDTEAFF
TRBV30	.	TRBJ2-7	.	TGTGCCTGGAGTGTAAAGGGGTCTAGCGATTCCTACGAGCAGTACTTC	CAWSVKGSSDSYEQYF
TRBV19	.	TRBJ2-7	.	TGTGCCAGTAGCCTTTCTGCGATAACCTATCCCTACGAGCAGTACTTC	CASSLSAITYPYEQYF
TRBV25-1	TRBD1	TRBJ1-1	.	TGTGCCAGCAGTTTAACAGGGGTGCGGACTTTCTTT	CASSLTGVRTFF
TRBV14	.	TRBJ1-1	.	TGTGCCAGCAGTCTCTCAGAGAACACTGAAGCTTTCTTT	CASSLSENTEAFF
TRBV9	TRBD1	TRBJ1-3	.	TGTGCCAGCAGCGAAGGACAGGGGCCCTCCTCTGGAAACACCATATATTTT	CASSEGQGPSSGNTIYF
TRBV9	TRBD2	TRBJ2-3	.	TGTGCCAGCAGCGCTAGCGGGAGCGCAGATACGCAGTATTTT	CASSASGSADTQYF
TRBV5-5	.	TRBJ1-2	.	TGTGCCAGCAGCTTTATGGAGGGTAGGGGCTACACCTTC	CASSFMEGRGYTF
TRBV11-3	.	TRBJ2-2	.	TGTGCCAGCAGCTTATTCAGAGCCGGGGAGCTGTTTTTT	CASSLFRAGELFF
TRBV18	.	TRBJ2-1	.	TGTGCCAGCTCACCCTCTTGGAGGTCCTACAATGAGCAGTTCTTC	CASSPSWRSYNEQFF
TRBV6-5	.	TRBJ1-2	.	TGTGCCAGCAGTGCGAGGGACGGCTATGGCTACACCTTC	CASSARDGYGYTF
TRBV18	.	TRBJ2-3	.	TGTGCCAGCACACTGGGGCCAGATACGCAGTATTTT	CASTLGPDTQYF
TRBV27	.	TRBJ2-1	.	TGTGCCAGCAGCCCGGGACGGTCTTATAATGAGCAGTTCTTC	CASSPGRSYNEQFF
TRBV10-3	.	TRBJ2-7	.	TGTGCCATCAGTGAACCCCCCGGACAGCGCTACGAGCAGTACTTC	CAISEPPGQRYEQYF